The clone carrying this T cell receptor (beta chain) was picked up a small number of times. The sample comes from a study of blood T cell repertoires in COVID-19. At the level of the study: Collection of acute and convalescent COVID-19 samples took place in the United States, Italy and Spain. From T cells, B-cell-depleted T cells, or PBMCs came the material, which was cDNA or gDNA.

CDR1 LNHDA and CDR2 SQIVND come from the germline V gene (reference sequence). The CDR3 is made up of 15 amino acids. Trimming cost V 5 bases and J 4 bases; bases outside gene matches: 10. Across about two dozen US areas, participants ranged in age from about 18 to 100 years. Participants' reported clinical history set cohort assignment. Here immunoSEQ multiplex PCR was the method, and the copy in TCRdb shows in-frame clones only, minus some. Of 150,000 to 200,000 clones detected, 70% to 90% appear once; the ten largest clones hold around 6.1%. This clonotype was sampled from a man aged 35 to 55 who had recovered from COVID-19. The sequenced sample consisted of PBMCs or T cells enriched from blood (not recorded which). The chain uses TRBV19 and TRBJ1-2; 7 bases map to TRBD1. The CDR3 here is CASSERRGTGYGYTF. CDR3 coding DNA: TGTGCCAGTAGTGAACGCAGGGGGACCGGCTATGGCTACACCTTC.